Reported below is one T cell receptor beta chain. Its antigen is not yet known. Within one base of it there is no much larger clone, and no base qualities were kept. The data derive from a study of a mutant IDH1 vaccine in newly diagnosed glioma (dated by TCRdb to the early 2020s). Turning to the overall study: Of the roughly 34 treated patients, approximately 62% were male and around 40% were female, and the mean age was approximately 40 years. Before enrollment, patients had received standard therapy of radiotherapy alone, temozolomide alone, or radiochemotherapy with temozolomide; most received the combination. Peripheral blood was collected at six visits: V03 (baseline), V05, V07, V10, V12 and V13. Longitudinal TCRB deep sequencing was done for about two dozen treated patients, wherever samples were available for exploratory analyses.

Results the study describes overall, beyond this receptor: Pseudoprogression appeared unrelated to alterations in the top peripheral T cell clonotypes detected by TCRB sequencing. Availability determined which PBMC samples were chosen for TCRB deep sequencing. Vaccine-induced immune responses across multiple MHC alleles were detected in over 80% of patients. The authors noted that analyses of patient blood samples could not be reproduced because of sample limitations.

This sample's time point label indicates: baseline, week 1 (first vaccination visit). The treatment or condition label, as the study defines it: pre-vaccination baseline after standard-of-care therapy. Donors had newly diagnosed WHO grade 3 or 4 IDH1-mutant astrocytomas with loss of nuclear ATRX. The samples were drawn from NOA16, a multicentre, single-arm, open-label phase I trial in Germany that tested a mutant IDH1 peptide vaccine in humans for the first time. Visit V03 blood draws served as the baseline sample for immunogenicity testing. The DNeasy Blood and Tissue Kit was used to extract genomic DNA from EDTA blood for TCRB sequencing. Library method: the immunoSEQ multiplex PCR assay. Rearranged TCR beta chain sequences were amplified using the hsTCRB Kit according to the manufacturer's protocol. An Illumina MiSeq was used to sequence the TCRB libraries. Processing in the source paper ran as follows. The kit vendor's proprietary platform handled demultiplexing, trimming and gene mapping. Imported from immuneACCESS, the table was reduced by TCRdb to in-frame sequences with V and J called. These copies leave out some clones; in studies compared against another copy, an unresolved V gene accounts for under half, and the cause of the remainder is not known. The V and J calls and clone size come from that table; D and trimming were worked out from the DNA. Present in this sample are 15,000 or so clones, around 87% of which were seen just once. The ten largest clonotypes hold 9% of the sample.

The receptor's source is a woman in her forties with glioma. Some clones in this sample may be carry-over from other donors' samples. The material was PBMCs, obtained from a glioma patient treated with radiotherapy, temozolomide or both.

The DNA sequence follows: TGTGCCAGCAGTTTATTGGGGGGTACCTATGGCTACACCTTC. Translated, it gives CASSLLGGTYGYTF. The chain is assembled from TRBV27 and TRBJ1-2; the D gene is perhaps TRBD1, from 5 matching bases. The CDR1 and CDR2 encoded by the germline V gene (reference sequence) are MNHEY and SMNVEV. Its CDR3 holds 14 amino acids, cysteine through phenylalanine. The kept DNA is CDR3 alone, 42 bases in frame from the first base. V is pared back by 1 base and J by 4 bases, with 10 bases lying between the germline termini.